This T cell receptor (beta chain) was recorded in a study of T cell responses to AZD1222 COVID-19 vaccine. Study information: Recipients boosted at about 4 weeks or about 12 weeks are pooled.

General study results and limits: Baseline antibody screening turned up just 6 or 7 seropositive AZD1222 recipients. Spike regions recognized by vaccine-associated CD4 TCRs spanned the protein, led by 160-218 and 743-854. The repertoires were collected only after the peak T cell response.

As for this clone: The antigen is undetermined.

Germline V gives CDR1 LGHDT, CDR2 YNNKEL (reference sequence). J lost 8 bases, V lost 5 bases, and 5 bases had no gene match. This CDR3 spans 14 amino acids. Produced via immunoSEQ multiplex PCR; TCRdb's table is partial and in-frame only. The data hold 150,000 to 200,000 clones, with just over 85% observed a single time. The origin of this receptor is an adult in good health. The chain combines TRBV3-1 (or the pseudogene TRBV3-2) with TRBJ1-4; 10 bases align to TRBD1. Material: peripheral blood, obtained on day 0 of AZD1222 vaccination. The CDR3 DNA is TGTGCCAGCAGCACCGGACAGGGGGGCGAAAAACTGTTTTTT. This encodes CASSTGQGGEKLFF.